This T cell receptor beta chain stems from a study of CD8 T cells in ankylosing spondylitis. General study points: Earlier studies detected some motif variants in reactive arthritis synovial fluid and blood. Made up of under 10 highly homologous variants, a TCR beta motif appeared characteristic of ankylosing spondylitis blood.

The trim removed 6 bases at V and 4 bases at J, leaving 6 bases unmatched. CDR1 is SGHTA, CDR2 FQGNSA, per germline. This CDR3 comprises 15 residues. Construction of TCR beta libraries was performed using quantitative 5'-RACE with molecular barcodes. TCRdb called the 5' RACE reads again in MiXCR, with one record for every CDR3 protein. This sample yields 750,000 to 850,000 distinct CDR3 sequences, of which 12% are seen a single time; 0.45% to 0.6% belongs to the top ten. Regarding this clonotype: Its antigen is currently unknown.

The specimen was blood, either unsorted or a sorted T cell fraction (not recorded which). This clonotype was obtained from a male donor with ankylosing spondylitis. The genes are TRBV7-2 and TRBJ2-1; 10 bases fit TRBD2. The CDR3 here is CASRLTSGNYNEQFF. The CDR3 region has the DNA TGTGCCAGCAGACTAACTAGCGGGAATTACAATGAGCAGTTCTTC.